Shown below are 21 T cell receptor beta chains from a single sample sequenced in a study of graft-versus-host responses after intestinal transplantation. Clones were read by immunoSEQ multiplex PCR, and TCRdb kept only the in-frame ones, dropping some. This sample has 20,000 to 30,000 clones, with roughly 88% found just once. Here the sequenced sample was PBMCs, taken around 14 months after intestinal transplant. Every receptor here comes from a human patient who received an intestinal transplant, so some T cells may come from the graft donor.

The gene calls are TRBV5-4 and TRBJ2-7; no clear D. The germline V gene encodes CDR1 SGHNT and CDR2 YYREEE (reference sequence). The CDR3 covers 14 residues. The V and J ends lost 1 base and 2 bases respectively, with 10 bases between them. DNA for the CDR3: TGTGCCAGCAGCTTGCCCGGGTCACCCTACGAGCAGTACTTC. As protein: CASSLPGSPYEQYF.

The gene calls are TRBV25-1 and TRBJ2-1, with 7 positions matching TRBD1. The CDR3 has 14 amino acids. Germline CDR1 and CDR2: MGHDK and SYGVNS. The V gene end was trimmed by 8 bases and the J gene end by 1 base; junction bases not matched to a gene: 5. The CDR3 spells CASARGKSYNEQFF. The CDR3 coding sequence is TGTGCCAGCGCCAGGGGGAAATCCTACAATGAGCAGTTCTTC. The full variable domain, with the rest looked up from reference TRBV25-1 and TRBJ2-1, is EADIYQTPRYLVIGTGKKITLECSQTMGHDKMYWYQQDPGMELHLIHYSYGVNSTEKGDLSSESTVSRIRTEHFPLTLESARPSHTSQYLCASARGKSYNEQFFGPGTRLTVL.

V and J are TRBV19 and TRBJ1-2; TRBD1 matches 10 bases. Unmatched junction bases numbered 9, after V lost 10 bases and J lost 1 base. CDR1 LNHDA and CDR2 SQIVND come from the germline V gene (reference sequence). The CDR3 has 15 residues. The CDR3 spells CATKSDRGLNYGYTF. The CDR3 nucleotides are TGTGCCACTAAGTCCGACAGGGGGCTTAACTATGGCTACACCTTC. Supplemented by reference TRBV19 and TRBJ1-2, the full variable domain reads DGGITQSPKYLFRKEGQNVTLSCEQNLNHDAMYWYRQDPGQGLRLIYYSQIVNDFQKGDIAEGYSVSREKKESFPLTVTSAQKNPTAFYLCATKSDRGLNYGYTFGSGTRLTVV.

The rearrangement joins TRBV7-3 to TRBJ1-1; 9 positions agree with TRBD1. The CDR3 consists of 13 residues. Germline V gene data show CDR1 as SGHTA and CDR2 as FQGTGA. Trimming at V came to 3 bases and at J to 7 bases, leaving 3 bases not matched to a gene. CDR3 coding DNA: TGTGCCAGCAGCTTGGACAGGGGTGATGAAGCTTTCTTT. Its protein product is CASSLDRGDEAFF.

This rearrangement joins TRBV6-1 to TRBJ1-1, with D maybe TRBD1 (5 bases). V lost 5 bases and J lost 5, with 12 bases in between. CDR1 is MNHNS and CDR2 is SASEGT in the germline V gene. The CDR3 has 13 residues. Here the CDR3 DNA reads TGTGCCAGCAGTTCCTCAGGGTTGACTGAAGCTTTCTTT. It specifies CASSSSGLTEAFF.

The chain is built from TRBV27 and TRBJ2-7; D perhaps matches TRBD2 (7 bases). Between the trimmed V and J ends, which lost 2 bases and 2 bases, there was a span of 13 bases. Per germline, CDR1 MNHEY and CDR2 SMNVEV (reference sequence). The CDR3 loop spans 15 amino acids. The chain's CDR3 is CASSLRGGPTYEQYF. CDR3 nucleotides: TGTGCCAGCAGTTTAAGGGGGGGTCCCACCTACGAGCAGTACTTC.

This clone was seen only a few times. V usage is TRBV5-5 and J usage is TRBJ2-7; perhaps D is TRBD1 or TRBD2 (5 bases each). Germline CDR1 is SGHKS and CDR2 is YYEKEE (reference sequence). This CDR3 spans 14 amino acids. Trimming shortened V by 0 bases and J by 7 bases, and 14 bases separated the two germline ends. CDR3: CASSLAEVWGEQYF. The CDR3 DNA reads TGTGCCAGCAGCTTGGCGGAGGTGTGGGGGGAGCAGTACTTC.

This clone has a handful of counts. The same CDR3 also results from other DNA sequences found in this sample. This chain uses TRBV30 with TRBJ2-5; 8 nucleotides line up with TRBD1. The CDR3 sequence is 12 residues long. V lost 5 bases and J lost 9; bases outside the gene matches: 8. Germline V lookup: CDR1 GTSNPN, CDR2 SVGIG (reference sequence). The CDR3 nucleotides are TGTGCCTGGGGACAGGGTGGGGCGGCCCAGTACTTC. It translates to CAWGQGGAAQYF.

The gene calls are TRBV7-9 and TRBJ2-1, with TRBD1 as a possible D gene (6 bases). Germline CDR1 reads SEHNR; CDR2 reads FQNEAQ (reference sequence). V lost 7 bases and J 3 bases, leaving 19 bases between the germline ends. The CDR3 runs 16 residues. The CDR3 nucleotides read TGTGCCAGCACCAGATTACAGGGTCGGAACTACAATGAGCAGTTCTTC. Translation gives CASTRLQGRNYNEQFF. Combining the CDR3 with reference TRBV7-9 and TRBJ2-1 gives the whole variable domain DTGVSQNPRHKITKRGQNVTFRCDPISEHNRLYWYRQTLGQGPEFLTYFQNEAQLEKSRLLSDRFSAERPKGSFSTLEIQRTEQGDSAMYLCASTRLQGRNYNEQFFGPGTRLTVL.

The table lists this clone with a count of one. The V call is TRBV28, the J call TRBJ1-5; the D gene is possibly TRBD1 (5 bases). V was shortened by 5 bases and J by 7 bases, with 9 bases between the two germline ends. The CDR3 runs 12 residues. Germline V gene lookup returns CDR1 MDHEN and CDR2 SYDVKM. The CDR3 DNA is TGTGCCAGCAGTGGGGACCAACAGCCCCAGCATTTT. Its protein is CASSGDQQPQHF.

The V gene is TRBV10-3, the J gene TRBJ2-3; the D gene is possibly TRBD1 (6 bases). The V and J ends lost 8 bases and 1 base respectively, with 10 bases between them. Germline assignment: CDR1 ENHRY and CDR2 SYGVKD. The CDR3 loop spans 13 amino acids. CDR3 sequence reads: CAIESGGTDTQYF. DNA of the CDR3: TGTGCCATCGAGTCAGGGGGCACAGATACGCAGTATTTT.

This clone has just one count. The chain uses TRBV15 and TRBJ1-5; the D is unclear. The V gene's germline CDR1 is LNHNV and CDR2 YYDKDF (reference sequence). Deletions cut 1 base from V and 0 bases from J, with 16 bases between. CDR3 length: 18 amino acids. CDR3 coding DNA: TGTGCCACCAGCAGAGGTAGAACCGGGATTTATAGCAATCAGCCCCAGCATTTT. Amino acids: CATSRGRTGIYSNQPQHF.

This clone has a handful of counts. The chain joins TRBV27 to TRBJ2-2, with 7 positions matching TRBD2. After removal of 6 bases from V and 7 bases from J, the junction contained 8 bases not matched to a gene. The CDR3 contains 14 residues. Germline V gives CDR1 MNHEY, CDR2 SMNVEV (reference sequence). The CDR3 loop reads CASRRERSNGELFF. CDR3 bases: TGTGCCAGCAGGCGGGAGAGGTCCAACGGGGAGCTGTTTTTT.

For the CDR3, the DNA is TGTGCCAGCAGTGACGGGCCAGATACGCAGTATTTT. It specifies CASSDGPDTQYF. V usage is TRBV6-4 and J usage is TRBJ2-3; D ambiguous. This CDR3 spans 12 amino acids. Trimming stripped 2 bases from V and 4 bases from J, with 4 bases between. Germline V CDR1 and CDR2: MRHNA, SNTAGT.

The V gene is TRBV5-1, the J gene TRBJ2-1, with D possibly matching TRBD2 (5 bases). V shed 0 bases and J shed 0 bases, with 10 bases lying between them. The CDR3 is 16 residues long. In germline, CDR1 is SGHRS, CDR2 YFSETQ. The CDR3 sequence is CASSLGLAPSYNEQFF. In nucleotides, the CDR3 is TGCGCCAGCAGCTTGGGGCTAGCCCCCTCCTACAATGAGCAGTTCTTC. The full variable domain, its missing parts supplied by reference TRBV5-1 and TRBJ2-1, is KAGVTQTPRYLIKTRGQQVTLSCSPISGHRSVSWYQQTPGQGLQFLFEYFSETQRNKGNFPGRFSGRQFSNSRSEMNVSTLELGDSALYLCASSLGLAPSYNEQFFGPGTRLTVL.

The CDR3 bases are TGTGCCAGCAGCCAATTCGAGACCCAGTACTTC. Translation: CASSQFETQYF. The chain has TRBV14 and TRBJ2-5; D gene uncertain. CDR1 and CDR2 (germline): SGHDN, FVKESK. Trimming cost V 2 bases and J 5 bases, with 3 bases left between them. The CDR3 has 11 amino acids.

The chain is built from TRBV9 and TRBJ2-3, with 8 bases fitting TRBD2. The CDR3 runs 16 residues. After removal of 4 bases from V and 0 bases from J, the junction contained 7 bases not matched to a gene. CDR1 and CDR2 (germline): SGDLS, YYNGEE. The CDR3 region is CASSPDRGGSTDTQYF. The CDR3 DNA sequence: TGTGCCAGCAGCCCTGACCGCGGGGGGAGCACAGATACGCAGTATTTT.

The chain employs TRBV5-6 and TRBJ2-7, with D unresolved. Germline lookup yields CDR1 SGHDT and CDR2 YYEEEE. The CDR3 is 13 amino acids. The V end was cut by 1 base, the J end by 1 base, with 6 bases between. The CDR3 region is CASSLWDSYEQYF. CDR3 nucleotides: TGTGCCAGCAGCTTGTGGGATTCCTACGAGCAGTACTTC.

The chain joins TRBV5-8 to TRBJ2-6; D is undetermined. The CDR3 extends over 13 amino acids. In germline, CDR1 is SGHTS, CDR2 YDEGEE. Trimming removed 3 bases from V and 5 bases from J, with 6 bases in between. In DNA, the CDR3 is TGTGCCAGCAGCTCCATGAGGGCCAACGTCCTGACTTTC. It codes for CASSSMRANVLTF.

The rearrangement joins TRBV6-1 to TRBJ2-2; 10 bases are shared with TRBD2. Germline CDR1 and CDR2: MNHNS and SASEGT. The CDR3 is 15 amino acids. V lost 6 bases to trimming and J lost 6 bases; unmatched junction nucleotides: 7. Written as DNA, the CDR3 is TGTGCCAGCAGGCCTCCGGGACTAGCGTCCGGGGAGCTGTTTTTT. It specifies CASRPPGLASGELFF.

The chain is built from TRBV30 and TRBJ2-4; D may be TRBD1 or TRBD2 (5 bases each). CDR1 and CDR2 (germline): GTSNPN, SVGIG (reference sequence). This CDR3 has 15 residues. Trimming took off 3 bases at V and 3 bases at J, with 15 bases between the two ends. In nucleotides, the CDR3 is TGTGCCTGGAGCGGGACCCGGGTACTCAAAAACATTCAGTACTTC. This sequence encodes CAWSGTRVLKNIQYF.